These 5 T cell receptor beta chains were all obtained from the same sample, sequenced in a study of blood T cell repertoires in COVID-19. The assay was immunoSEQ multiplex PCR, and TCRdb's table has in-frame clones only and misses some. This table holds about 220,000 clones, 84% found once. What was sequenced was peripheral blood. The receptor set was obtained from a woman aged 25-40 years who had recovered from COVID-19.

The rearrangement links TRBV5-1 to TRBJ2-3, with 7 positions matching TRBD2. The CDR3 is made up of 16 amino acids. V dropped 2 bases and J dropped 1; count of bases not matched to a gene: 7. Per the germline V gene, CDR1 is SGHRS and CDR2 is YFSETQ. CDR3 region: CASSFFGGVGTDTQYF. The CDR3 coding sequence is TGCGCCAGCAGCTTCTTTGGGGGGGTAGGCACAGATACGCAGTATTTT.

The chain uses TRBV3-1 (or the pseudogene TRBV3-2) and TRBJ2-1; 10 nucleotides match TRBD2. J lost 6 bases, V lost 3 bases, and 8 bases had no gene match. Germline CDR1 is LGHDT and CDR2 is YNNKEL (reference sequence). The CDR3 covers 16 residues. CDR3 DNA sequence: TGTGCCAGCAGCCAGATAGGGAGGACTAGCGGCAATGAGCAGTTCTTC. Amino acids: CASSQIGRTSGNEQFF.

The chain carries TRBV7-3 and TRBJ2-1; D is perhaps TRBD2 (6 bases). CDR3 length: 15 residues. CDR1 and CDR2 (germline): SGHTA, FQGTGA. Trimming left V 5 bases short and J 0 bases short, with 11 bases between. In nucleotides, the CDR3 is TGTGCCAGCAGCCAGGGACTGCTCTCCTACAATGAGCAGTTCTTC. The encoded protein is CASSQGLLSYNEQFF.

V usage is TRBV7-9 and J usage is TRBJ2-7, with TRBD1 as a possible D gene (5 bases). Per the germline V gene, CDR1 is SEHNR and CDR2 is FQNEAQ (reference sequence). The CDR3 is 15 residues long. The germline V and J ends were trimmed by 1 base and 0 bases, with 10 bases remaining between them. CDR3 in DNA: TGTGCCAGCAGCTTAGTCCAGGGCGCCTCCTACGAGCAGTACTTC. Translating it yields CASSLVQGASYEQYF. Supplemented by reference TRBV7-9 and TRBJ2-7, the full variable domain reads DTGVSQNPRHKITKRGQNVTFRCDPISEHNRLYWYRQTLGQGPEFLTYFQNEAQLEKSRLLSDRFSAERPKGSFSTLEIQRTEQGDSAMYLCASSLVQGASYEQYFGPGTRLTVT.

CDR3 in DNA: TGTGCCAGCAGTAGGACAGGGAACACTGAAGCTTTCTTT. It specifies CASSRTGNTEAFF. V and J are TRBV12-3 or TRBV12-4 and TRBJ1-1; 7 nucleotides match TRBD1. The CDR3 is 13 residues long. V gave up 5 bases and J gave up 1 base; unmatched junction bases: 1.